This T cell receptor (beta chain) was found in a study of Graves' ophthalmopathy and Graves' hyperthyroidism. Study-wide points: The majority of expanded thyroid clonotypes above 0.001 frequency also occurred in blood.

RNA transcripts were the template, and TCR beta CDR3 regions were amplified from them. First-round RT-PCR employed HTBI primers, with a second-round multiplex PCR after it. TCRdb reprocessed the multiplex PCR reads with MiXCR, giving one entry per CDR3 protein. The profile shows about 160,000 distinct CDR3 sequences, approximately 40% of them singletons. This clonotype came up many times. Its specificity is unknown. The CDR3 is made up of 17 amino acids. The V gene lost 0 bases and the J gene lost 4 bases, with 21 bases spanning the gap. Germline assignment: CDR1 SQVTM and CDR2 ANQGSEA. Ophthalmopathic donors had moderate-to-severe activity, CAS ≥3 and NOSPECS ≥4, with disease that had lasted under 3 months.

This receptor was identified in a man younger than 40 with Graves' ophthalmopathy. The V call is TRBV29-1, the J call TRBJ1-1, with D tentatively TRBD1 (6 bases). Specimen: peripheral blood. DNA for the CDR3: TGCAGCGTTGAAGAGGGGGGGGCAGGTATTGGTAGCACTGAAGCTTTCTTT. This translates into CSVEEGGAGIGSTEAFF.